The sequence of this TCR beta chain was determined in a study of blood T cell repertoires in COVID-19. For the study at large: Collection of acute and convalescent COVID-19 samples took place in the United States, Italy and Spain. The cDNA or gDNA used as material had been derived from T cells, B-cell-depleted T cells, or PBMCs.

This clone was counted between two and nine times. Study processing details: Amplifying reference gene primers gave estimates of nucleated cell counts. Sequencing was performed with immunoSEQ multiplex PCR; in TCRdb, only in-frame clones are kept and a portion is missing. That table gives V, J and clone size, and the DNA gave D and trimming. The repertoire consists of 25,000 to 30,000 clones, with 60% to 80% occurring once and the leading ten covering 20% to 25%. This CDR3 has 15 residues. Germline CDR1 is ENHRY and CDR2 is SYGVKD. Deletions cut 6 bases from V and 0 bases from J, with 15 bases between.

This chain joins TRBV10-3 and TRBJ2-7; D is unclear. The TCR comes from a boy aged 2 to 10 with active or convalescent COVID-19. Sequenced: peripheral blood. The CDR3 coding sequence is TGTGCCATCAGCCCAGGTCCCCGCAGCTCCTACGAGCAGTACTTC. This gives the protein CAISPGPRSSYEQYF.